A selection of T cell receptor beta chains follows, all from one sample in a study of T cells in Graves' hyperthyroidism and ophthalmopathy. TCRdb reprocessed the multiplex PCR reads with MiXCR, giving one entry per CDR3 protein. The sample carries over 250,000 distinct CDR3 sequences, about 15% recorded once. Material: blood. These receptors came from an older woman with Graves' ophthalmopathy. The CDR3 runs from the conserved cysteine through the conserved F or W. D genes are given only for firm matches. Expanded clones get a size class; other rows say once, few or many, or leave the size out.

cdr3_nt,cdr3_aa,v_call,clone_size,j_call,d_call,cdr3_length
TGTGCCAGCAGCACGGGACTAGCGGGACTTGCCGAGCAGTACTTC,CASSTGLAGLAEQYF,TRBV7-2,many,TRBJ2-7,TRBD2,15
TGTGCCAGCAGTCCCTTCGACAGGGGAGGCTCTGGAAACACCATATATTTT,CASSPFDRGGSGNTIYF,TRBV27,few,TRBJ1-3,TRBD1,17
TGCGCCAGCAGCTTGGTCGTCGCCGGGGAGCTGTTTTTT,CASSLVVAGELFF,TRBV5-1,.,TRBJ2-2,.,13
TGTGTCAGCAGTTACCCCGGACAAGACTATGGCTACACCTTC,CVSSYPGQDYGYTF,TRBV6-2/TRBV6-3,.,TRBJ1-2,.,14
TGCAGTGCTTGGGACAGGGGGGTGCTAGCGGGAGGGGCTACCGGGGAGCTGTTTTTT,CSAWDRGVLAGGATGELFF,TRBV20-1,many,TRBJ2-2,.,19
TGTGCCAGCAGCCAGTATCACAGGGGGATCTATGGCTACACCTTC,CASSQYHRGIYGYTF,TRBV3-2,many,TRBJ1-2,.,15
TGCGCCAGCAGCCTAGGGACCCCCGGGGAGGGGACCCAGTACTTC,CASSLGTPGEGTQYF,TRBV4-3,few,TRBJ2-5,TRBD2,15
TGCGCCAGCAGCATACGACAGTTTAATGAAAAACTGTTTTTT,CASSIRQFNEKLFF,TRBV5-1,.,TRBJ1-4,.,14
TGTGCCTCCCAGGGACAGCTTAATTCACCCCTCCACTTT,CASQGQLNSPLHF,TRBV30,few,TRBJ1-6,TRBD1,13
TGTGCCAGCTCACCGGGGACAGGGTCGGATCAGCCCCAGCATTTT,CASSPGTGSDQPQHF,TRBV18,many,TRBJ1-5,TRBD1,15
TGTGCCAGCATCGAGAGGGGGAGAAGCACAGATACGCAGTATTTT,CASIERGRSTDTQYF,TRBV6-2/TRBV6-3,many,TRBJ2-3,.,15
TGTGCCACCCTAGTTGACATTGCCGGAAACACCATATATTTT,CATLVDIAGNTIYF,TRBV10-3,few,TRBJ1-3,.,14
TGTGCCAGCAGCGCCTATAGCGGAACCTACAATGAGCAGTTCTTC,CASSAYSGTYNEQFF,TRBV9,few,TRBJ2-1,.,15
TGTGCCAGCAGCGGGGGGGCCCACCTCCACTTT,CASSGGAHLHF,TRBV5-8,few,TRBJ1-6,.,11
TGCAGTGCGGCCCTGCGTCTAGCGGGAGGGTATAGCACAGATACGCAGTATTTT,CSAALRLAGGYSTDTQYF,TRBV20-1,.,TRBJ2-3,TRBD2,18
TGTGCCAGCAGGCGGGGAGGCCAGCCCCAGCATTTT,CASRRGGQPQHF,TRBV6-1,many,TRBJ1-5,.,12
TGTGCCAGCAGCTTGGGTGGAGGGGGGGAATTCAACTATGGCTACACCTTC,CASSLGGGGEFNYGYTF,TRBV5-6,.,TRBJ1-2,.,17
TGTGCCACCAGCAGAGGGATTGGACAGGGGAGCGCAGATACGCAGTATTTT,CATSRGIGQGSADTQYF,TRBV15,many,TRBJ2-3,TRBD1,17
TGTGCCATCAGTGGGCTAACCTACGAGCAGTACTTC,CAISGLTYEQYF,TRBV10-3,.,TRBJ2-7,.,12
TGTGCCAGCACCCCCATCGAGGTCTTCGGACGGGAGCAGTTCTTC,CASTPIEVFGREQFF,TRBV11-2,many,TRBJ2-1,.,15
TGTGCCAGCAGTTTAATAGGAGCGGATACCGATACGCAGTATTTT,CASSLIGADTDTQYF,TRBV6-1,.,TRBJ2-3,.,15
TGTGCCAGTAGTATTCTCAGACTAGCGAACAATGAGCAGTTCTTC,CASSILRLANNEQFF,TRBV19,.,TRBJ2-1,TRBD2,15
TGTGCCAGCAGTTACAGGACAGAAGAAAAACTGTTTTTT,CASSYRTEEKLFF,TRBV6-5,many,TRBJ1-4,.,13
TGTGCCAGCAGCCAACATAGAACCTCACAAAACAGCGATACGCAGTATTTT,CASSQHRTSQNSDTQYF,TRBV14,few,TRBJ2-3,.,17
TGTGCCAGCAGCTTTAAAGATCAGCCCCAGCATTTT,CASSFKDQPQHF,TRBV7-2,few,TRBJ1-5,.,12
TGCAGTGCTAGTTGGCAGACCTATGGCTACACCTTC,CSASWQTYGYTF,TRBV20-1,many,TRBJ1-2,.,12
TGTGCCAGCAGTCCCTGGACCTCAGGAGGCACTGAAGCTTTCTTT,CASSPWTSGGTEAFF,TRBV28,.,TRBJ1-1,.,15
TGTGCCAGCAGACCGCTTAGGGGACAGGGGGCTCCCGGCTATGGCTACACCTTC,CASRPLRGQGAPGYGYTF,TRBV5-5,.,TRBJ1-2,TRBD1,18
TGTGCCAGCAGCTTAGCTTCCGGGGACTACGAGCAGTACTTC,CASSLASGDYEQYF,TRBV7-2,many,TRBJ2-7,.,14
TGTGCCAGCAGTTTACGTGGGTTTCCTTCCTCTGGAAACACCATATATTTT,CASSLRGFPSSGNTIYF,TRBV27,few,TRBJ1-3,.,17
TGTGCCAGCAGCTGGGCAGGGGGCACCGGGGAGCTGTTTTTT,CASSWAGGTGELFF,TRBV7-2,many,TRBJ2-2,TRBD1,14
TGTGCCAGCAGCGCTCCCGGTACAGGGGACTACGAGCAGTACTTC,CASSAPGTGDYEQYF,TRBV7-9,many,TRBJ2-7,TRBD1,15
TGCAGTGCTAGGAGGCAGGGGGCTTTAGACGAGCAGTACTTC,CSARRQGALDEQYF,TRBV20-1,many,TRBJ2-7,TRBD1,14
TGCAGCGTTGTGGGGGCTGACACCGGGGAGCTGTTTTTT,CSVVGADTGELFF,TRBV29-1,.,TRBJ2-2,.,13
TGTGCCAGCAGCCGATCACAGGGGGCTACTAACTATGGCTACACCTTC,CASSRSQGATNYGYTF,TRBV6-1,few,TRBJ1-2,TRBD1,16
TGTGCCAGCTCACCACCCGACGGGGTAAGCACAGATACGCAGTATTTT,CASSPPDGVSTDTQYF,TRBV18,many,TRBJ2-3,.,16
TGCAGTGCTAGAGTTAGCCGCCGGACGGCAGCTAGCAATCAGCCCCAGCATTTT,CSARVSRRTAASNQPQHF,TRBV20-1,many,TRBJ1-5,.,18
TGTGCCAGCAGTGAAGGGTGGGATGGCTACACCTTC,CASSEGWDGYTF,TRBV2,many,TRBJ1-2,.,12
TGCGCCAGCAGCCAAGATGAACACAGATCGGGTGAAAAACTGTTTTTT,CASSQDEHRSGEKLFF,TRBV4-3,.,TRBJ1-4,.,16
TGTGCCAGCAGTGCCCGGACCCAATATAAAGAGACCCAGTACTTC,CASSARTQYKETQYF,TRBV2,.,TRBJ2-5,.,15
TGTGCCAGCAGCTCCTCAACTAGCGGGATCGGCGAGCAGTACTTC,CASSSSTSGIGEQYF,TRBV7-2,.,TRBJ2-7,TRBD2,15
TGTGCCAGCAGCCAGGGGACACCCAATAATCAGCCCCAGCATTTT,CASSQGTPNNQPQHF,TRBV3-1,many,TRBJ1-5,.,15
TGCGCCAGCAGCCAAGGAGGGGTTGGCTATAATTCACCCCTCCACTTT,CASSQGGVGYNSPLHF,TRBV4-1,few,TRBJ1-6,.,16
TGTGCCAGCAGCCGTCCGGGTAGCTCTGGAAACACCATATATTTT,CASSRPGSSGNTIYF,TRBV13,many,TRBJ1-3,.,15
TGTGCCAGTAGGTTGACTCGGGCCGACCAAGAGACCCAGTACTTC,CASRLTRADQETQYF,TRBV19,many,TRBJ2-5,.,15
TGTGCCAGTAGTACGGACAGGGCCGGGGACACTGAAGCTTTCTTT,CASSTDRAGDTEAFF,TRBV19,few,TRBJ1-1,TRBD1,15
TGTGCCAGCAGCTTAGCGGGACACGGAAATGGCTACACCTTC,CASSLAGHGNGYTF,TRBV7-2,.,TRBJ1-2,.,14
TGTGCCATCAGCACAACTGAAAACAGGGGTCATAATGAAAAACTGTTTTTT,CAISTTENRGHNEKLFF,TRBV10-3,few,TRBJ1-4,TRBD1,17
TGTGCCAGCAGCTTAGACCCCGGGACAATAGAGACCCAGTACTTC,CASSLDPGTIETQYF,TRBV7-2,many,TRBJ2-5,.,15
TGTGCCAGCAGTTCCCCAGGGAATGAGCAGTTCTTC,CASSSPGNEQFF,TRBV12-3/TRBV12-4,many,TRBJ2-1,.,12
TGTGCCAGCAGTTGGGGGACAGCATATGGCTACACCTTC,CASSWGTAYGYTF,TRBV12-3/TRBV12-4,few,TRBJ1-2,TRBD1,13